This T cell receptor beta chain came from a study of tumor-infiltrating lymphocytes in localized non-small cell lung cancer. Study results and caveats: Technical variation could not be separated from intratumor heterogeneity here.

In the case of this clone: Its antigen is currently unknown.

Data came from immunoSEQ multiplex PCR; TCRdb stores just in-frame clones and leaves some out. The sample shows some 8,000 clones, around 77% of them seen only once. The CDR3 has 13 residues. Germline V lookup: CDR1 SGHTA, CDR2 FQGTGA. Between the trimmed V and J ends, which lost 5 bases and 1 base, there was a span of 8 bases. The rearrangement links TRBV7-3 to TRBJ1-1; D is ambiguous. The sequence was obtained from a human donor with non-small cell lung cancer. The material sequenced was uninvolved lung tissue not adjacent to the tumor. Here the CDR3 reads CASSLRGNTEAFF. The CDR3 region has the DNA TGTGCCAGCAGCCTTCGAGGGAACACTGAAGCTTTCTTT.